The clone carrying this T cell receptor (beta chain) was detected many times. Its matching antigen is unknown. This sample is part of a study of Graves' ophthalmopathy and Graves' hyperthyroidism. As for the study in general: Blood was drawn at initial diagnosis, before any treatment. Study conclusions and caveats: Using a 13-signature model, the authors split ophthalmopathy from stable hyperthyroidism, with 85% to 90% sensitivity and approximately 80% specificity. Most expanded clonotypes from thyroid (those above 0.001 frequency) were also found in blood.

The authors amplified TCR beta CDR3 regions, and they did so from RNA transcripts for repertoire sequencing. Amplification began with first-round RT-PCR using HTBI primers, then second-round multiplex PCR was performed. One entry per CDR3 protein, called by TCRdb with MiXCR from the multiplex PCR reads. The table has 400,000 to 500,000 distinct CDR3 sequences, around 21% seen once. A follow-up of 18 months without ophthalmopathy meant that hyperthyroidism was stable. This CDR3 has 14 residues. V was cut by 2 bases and J by 0 bases, with 5 bases left in between. The chain links TRBV12-3 or TRBV12-4 to TRBJ1-5; D remains ambiguous. The specimen sequenced was peripheral blood. The receptor was isolated from a woman between 18 and 29 years old with stable Graves' hyperthyroidism. The CDR3 is CASSLQYSNQPQHF. In DNA, the CDR3 is TGTGCCAGCAGTTTACAGTATAGCAATCAGCCCCAGCATTTT.